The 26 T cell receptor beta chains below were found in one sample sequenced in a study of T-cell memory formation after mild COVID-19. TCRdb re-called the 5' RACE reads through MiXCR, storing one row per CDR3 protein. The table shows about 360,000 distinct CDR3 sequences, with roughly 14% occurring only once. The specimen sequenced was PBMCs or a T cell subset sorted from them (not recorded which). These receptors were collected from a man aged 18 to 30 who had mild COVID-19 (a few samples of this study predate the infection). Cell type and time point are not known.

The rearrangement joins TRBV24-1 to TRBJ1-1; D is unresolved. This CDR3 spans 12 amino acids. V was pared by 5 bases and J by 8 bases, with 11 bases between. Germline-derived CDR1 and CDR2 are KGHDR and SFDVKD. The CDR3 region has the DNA TGTGCCACCAGTGGTGAGGGTTCCGAAGCTTTCTTT. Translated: CATSGEGSEAFF.

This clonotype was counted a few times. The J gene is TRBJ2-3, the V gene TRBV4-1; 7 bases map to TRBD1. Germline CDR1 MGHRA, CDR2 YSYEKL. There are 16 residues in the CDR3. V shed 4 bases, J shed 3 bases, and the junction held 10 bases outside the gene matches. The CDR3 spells CASSPMWQGETDTQYF. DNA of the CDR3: TGCGCCAGCAGCCCCATGTGGCAGGGGGAGACAGATACGCAGTATTTT.

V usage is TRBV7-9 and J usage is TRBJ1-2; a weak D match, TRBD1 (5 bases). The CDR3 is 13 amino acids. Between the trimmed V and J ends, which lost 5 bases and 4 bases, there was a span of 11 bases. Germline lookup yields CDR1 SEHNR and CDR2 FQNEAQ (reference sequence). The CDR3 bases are TGTGCCAGCAGCCTCCGGGACGCCTATGGCTACACCTTC. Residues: CASSLRDAYGYTF.

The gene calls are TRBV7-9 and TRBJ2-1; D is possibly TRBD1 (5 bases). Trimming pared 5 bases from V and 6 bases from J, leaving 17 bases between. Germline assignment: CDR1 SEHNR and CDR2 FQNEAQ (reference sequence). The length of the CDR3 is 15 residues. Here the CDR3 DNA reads TGTGCCAGCAGCCAAAATCCGAGACAGTTCAATGAGCAGTTCTTC. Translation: CASSQNPRQFNEQFF.

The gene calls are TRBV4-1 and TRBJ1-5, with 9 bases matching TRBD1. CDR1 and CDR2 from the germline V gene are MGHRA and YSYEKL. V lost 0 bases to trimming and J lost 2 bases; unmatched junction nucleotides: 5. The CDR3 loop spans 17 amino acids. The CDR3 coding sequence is TGCGCCAGCAGCCAAGATCAGGACAGGGGTGGCAATCAGCCCCAGCATTTT. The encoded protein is CASSQDQDRGGNQPQHF.

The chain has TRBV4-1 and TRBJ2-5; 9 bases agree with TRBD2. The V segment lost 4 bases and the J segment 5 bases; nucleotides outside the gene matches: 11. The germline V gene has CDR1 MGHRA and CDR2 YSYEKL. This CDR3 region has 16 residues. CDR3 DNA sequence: TGCGCCAGCAGCCTCCTAGAGCGGGGGGCGACGGAGACCCAGTACTTC. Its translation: CASSLLERGATETQYF.

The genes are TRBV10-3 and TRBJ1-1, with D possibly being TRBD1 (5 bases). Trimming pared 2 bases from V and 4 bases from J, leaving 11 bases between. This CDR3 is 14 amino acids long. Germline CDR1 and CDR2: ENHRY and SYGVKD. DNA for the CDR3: TGTGCCATCAGTGAGGCCCGCGGGGGCACTGAAGCTTTCTTT. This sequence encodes CAISEARGGTEAFF.

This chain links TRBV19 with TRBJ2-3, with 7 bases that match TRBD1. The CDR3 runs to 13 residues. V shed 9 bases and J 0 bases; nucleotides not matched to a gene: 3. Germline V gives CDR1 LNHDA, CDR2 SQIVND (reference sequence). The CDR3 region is CASGTASTDTQYF. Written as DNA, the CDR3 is TGTGCCAGCGGGACAGCGAGCACAGATACGCAGTATTTT.

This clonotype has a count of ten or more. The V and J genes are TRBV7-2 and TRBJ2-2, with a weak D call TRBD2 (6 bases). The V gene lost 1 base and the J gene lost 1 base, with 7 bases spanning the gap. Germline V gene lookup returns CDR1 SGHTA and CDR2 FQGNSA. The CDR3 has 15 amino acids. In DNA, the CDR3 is TGTGCCAGCAGCTTAGGACTAGGGAACACCGGGGAGCTGTTTTTT. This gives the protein CASSLGLGNTGELFF.

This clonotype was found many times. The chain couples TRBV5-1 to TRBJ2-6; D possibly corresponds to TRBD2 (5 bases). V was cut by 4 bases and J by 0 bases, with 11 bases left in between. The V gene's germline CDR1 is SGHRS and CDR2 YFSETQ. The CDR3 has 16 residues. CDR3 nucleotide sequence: TGCGCCAGCAGCATAGACGGGAACTCTGGGGCCAACGTCCTGACTTTC. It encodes CASSIDGNSGANVLTF.

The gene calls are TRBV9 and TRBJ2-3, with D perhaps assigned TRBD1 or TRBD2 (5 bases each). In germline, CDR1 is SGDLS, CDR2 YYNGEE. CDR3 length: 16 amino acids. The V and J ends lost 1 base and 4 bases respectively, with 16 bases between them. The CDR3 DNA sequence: TGTGCCAGCAGCGTAAGTGGGTCGGGGACCCCAGATACGCAGTATTTT. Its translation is CASSVSGSGTPDTQYF.

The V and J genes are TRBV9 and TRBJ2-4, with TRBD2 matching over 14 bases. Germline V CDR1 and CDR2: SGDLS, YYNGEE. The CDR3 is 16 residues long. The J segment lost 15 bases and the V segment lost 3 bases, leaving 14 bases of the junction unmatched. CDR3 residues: CASSAQPGLAGARPYF. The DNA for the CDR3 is TGTGCCAGCAGCGCCCAACCGGGACTAGCGGGGGCCCGGCCGTACTTC.

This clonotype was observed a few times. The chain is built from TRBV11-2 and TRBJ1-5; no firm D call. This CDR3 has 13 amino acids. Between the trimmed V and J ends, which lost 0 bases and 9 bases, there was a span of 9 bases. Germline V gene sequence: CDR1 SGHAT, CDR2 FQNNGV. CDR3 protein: CASSLDRRSPQHF. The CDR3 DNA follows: TGTGCCAGCAGCTTAGACAGGAGATCGCCCCAGCATTTT.

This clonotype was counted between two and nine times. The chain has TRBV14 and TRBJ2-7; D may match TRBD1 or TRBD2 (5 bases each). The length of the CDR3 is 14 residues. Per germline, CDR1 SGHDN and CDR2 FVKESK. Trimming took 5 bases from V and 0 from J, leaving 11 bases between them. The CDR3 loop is CASSSRDLSYEQYV. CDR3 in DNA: TGTGCCAGCAGCTCCCGGGACCTCTCCTACGAGCAGTACGTC.

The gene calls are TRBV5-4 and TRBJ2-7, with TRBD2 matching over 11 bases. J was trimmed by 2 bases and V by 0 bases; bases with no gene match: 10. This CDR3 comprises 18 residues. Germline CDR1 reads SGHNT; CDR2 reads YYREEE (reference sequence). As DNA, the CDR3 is TGTGCCAGCAGCTTGGGTGGGCTAGCGGGGGGTTCCCCCTACGAGCAGTACGTC. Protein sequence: CASSLGGLAGGSPYEQYV.

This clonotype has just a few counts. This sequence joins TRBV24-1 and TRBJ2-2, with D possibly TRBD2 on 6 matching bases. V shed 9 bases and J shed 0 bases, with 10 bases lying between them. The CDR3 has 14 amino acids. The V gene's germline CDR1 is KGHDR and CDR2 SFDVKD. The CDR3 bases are TGTGCCACCGGAGGGGTCGCGAACACCGGGGAGCTGTTTTTT. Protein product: CATGGVANTGELFF.

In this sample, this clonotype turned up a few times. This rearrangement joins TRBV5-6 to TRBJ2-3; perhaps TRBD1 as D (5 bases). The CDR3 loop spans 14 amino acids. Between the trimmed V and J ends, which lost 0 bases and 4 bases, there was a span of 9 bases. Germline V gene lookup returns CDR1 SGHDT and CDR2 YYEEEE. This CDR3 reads CASSLGGPADTQYF. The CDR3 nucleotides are TGTGCCAGCAGCTTGGGGGGCCCCGCAGATACGCAGTATTTT.

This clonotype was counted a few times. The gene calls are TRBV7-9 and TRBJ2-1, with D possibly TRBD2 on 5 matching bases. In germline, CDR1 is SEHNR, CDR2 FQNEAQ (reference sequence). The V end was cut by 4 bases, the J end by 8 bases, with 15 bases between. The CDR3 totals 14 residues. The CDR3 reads CASSSSRIAHEQFF. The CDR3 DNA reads TGTGCCAGCAGCTCCAGCCGAATAGCGCATGAGCAGTTCTTC.

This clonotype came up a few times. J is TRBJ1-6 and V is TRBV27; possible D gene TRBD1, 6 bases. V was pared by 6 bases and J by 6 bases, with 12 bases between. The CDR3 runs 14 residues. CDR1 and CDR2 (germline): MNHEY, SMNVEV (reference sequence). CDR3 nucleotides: TGTGCCAGCAGCCAGGGGATCGTTAATTCACCCCTCCACTTT. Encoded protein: CASSQGIVNSPLHF.

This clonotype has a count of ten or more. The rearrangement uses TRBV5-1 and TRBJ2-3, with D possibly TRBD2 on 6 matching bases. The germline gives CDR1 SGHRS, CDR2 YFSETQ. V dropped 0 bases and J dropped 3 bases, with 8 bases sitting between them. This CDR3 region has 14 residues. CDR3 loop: CASSLGLATDTQYF. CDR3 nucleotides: TGCGCCAGCAGCTTGGGGCTAGCGACAGATACGCAGTATTTT. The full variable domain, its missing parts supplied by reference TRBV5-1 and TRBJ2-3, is KAGVTQTPRYLIKTRGQQVTLSCSPISGHRSVSWYQQTPGQGLQFLFEYFSETQRNKGNFPGRFSGRQFSNSRSEMNVSTLELGDSALYLCASSLGLATDTQYFGPGTRLTVL.

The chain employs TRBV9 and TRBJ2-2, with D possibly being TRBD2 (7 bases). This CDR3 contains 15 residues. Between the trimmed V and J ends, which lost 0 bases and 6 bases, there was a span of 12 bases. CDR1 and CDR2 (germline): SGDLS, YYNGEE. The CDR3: CASSVAVGGAGELFF. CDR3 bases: TGTGCCAGCAGCGTAGCTGTAGGGGGGGCCGGGGAGCTGTTTTTT.

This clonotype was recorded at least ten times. The CDR3 loop reads CASSLAPLGGTEAFF. The CDR3 coding sequence is TGTGCCAGCAGCTTAGCCCCCTTGGGGGGCACTGAAGCTTTCTTT. The chain joins TRBV7-8 to TRBJ1-1, with D possibly being TRBD1 (5 bases). The germline gives CDR1 SGHVS, CDR2 FQNEAQ. V gave up 0 bases and J gave up 4 bases, with 12 bases separating them. This CDR3 comprises 15 residues.

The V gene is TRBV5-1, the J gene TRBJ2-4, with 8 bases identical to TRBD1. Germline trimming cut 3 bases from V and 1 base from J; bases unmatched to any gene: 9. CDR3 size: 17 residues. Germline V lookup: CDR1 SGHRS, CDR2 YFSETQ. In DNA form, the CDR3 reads TGCGCCAGCAGCTACGGACAGGGATCAATGGCCAAAAACATTCAGTACTTC. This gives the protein CASSYGQGSMAKNIQYF.

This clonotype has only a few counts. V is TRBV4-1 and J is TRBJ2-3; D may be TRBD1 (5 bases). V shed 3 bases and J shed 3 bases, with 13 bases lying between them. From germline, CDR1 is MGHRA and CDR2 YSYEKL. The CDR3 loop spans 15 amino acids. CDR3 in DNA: TGCGCCAGCAGCCAGACAGCAGTTTTTACAGATACGCAGTATTTT. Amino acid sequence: CASSQTAVFTDTQYF.

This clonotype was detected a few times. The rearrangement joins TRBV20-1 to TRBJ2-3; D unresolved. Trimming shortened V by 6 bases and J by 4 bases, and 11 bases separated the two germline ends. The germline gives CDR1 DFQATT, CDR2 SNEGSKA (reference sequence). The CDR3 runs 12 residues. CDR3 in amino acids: CSAPRVADTQYF. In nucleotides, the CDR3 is TGCAGTGCCCCCCGGGTGGCAGATACGCAGTATTTT.

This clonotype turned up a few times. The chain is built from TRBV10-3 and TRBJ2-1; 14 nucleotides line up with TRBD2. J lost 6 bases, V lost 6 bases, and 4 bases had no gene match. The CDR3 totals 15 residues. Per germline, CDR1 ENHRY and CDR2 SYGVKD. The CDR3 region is CAIRSTSGGANEQFF. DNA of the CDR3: TGTGCCATCAGATCGACTAGCGGGGGGGCCAATGAGCAGTTCTTC.